Following are 27 T cell receptor beta chains from one sample sequenced in a study of T-cell reconstitution after alpha-beta-depleted transplantation in children. Molecular barcoding with unique molecular identifiers was used for the TCRbeta library. TCRdb reanalysed the PCR reads using MiXCR and keeps one entry per CDR3 protein. This table holds 200,000 to 250,000 distinct CDR3 sequences, 8% to 10% found once. The input for sequencing was PBMCs from the stem cell graft donor, taken from the stem cell graft. These receptors came from a human donor who donated a stem cell graft to a child with acute lymphoblastic leukemia.

This clonotype has more than one count but fewer than ten. V gene TRBV20-1 combines with J gene TRBJ1-2; D possibly corresponds to TRBD1 (6 bases). CDR3 length: 12 amino acids. With 6 bases removed from V and 8 bases from J, the gap between germline ends came to 16 bases. Germline V lookup: CDR1 DFQATT, CDR2 SNEGSKA (reference sequence). The CDR3 sequence: CSAPGTLGGYTF. The CDR3 DNA reads TGCAGTGCCCCGGGGACACTGGGGGGCTACACCTTC.

The rearrangement links TRBV5-4 to TRBJ1-4; 9 positions agree with TRBD1. Germline loops: CDR1 SGHNT, CDR2 YYREEE (reference sequence). This CDR3 is built from 15 residues. V lost 4 bases and J lost 5; bases outside the gene matches: 6. The CDR3 protein is CASSAGTGMNEKLFF. The CDR3 DNA follows: TGTGCCAGCAGCGCCGGGACAGGGATGAATGAAAAACTGTTTTTT.

This clonotype was observed a few times. The chain links TRBV6-2 or TRBV6-3 to TRBJ1-5; D is unclear. CDR3 length equals 15 residues. V was cut by 2 bases and J by 1 base, with 9 bases left in between. Germline assignment: CDR1 MNHEY and CDR2 SVGEGT. The CDR3 loop is CASSYDFASNQPQHF. In DNA, the CDR3 is TGTGCCAGCAGTTACGATTTTGCGAGCAATCAGCCCCAGCATTTT.

The table lists this clonotype with a few counts. The chain uses TRBV12-3 or TRBV12-4 and TRBJ1-4, with 8 positions matching TRBD1. Trimming removed 6 bases from V and 5 bases from J; junction bases left unmatched: 11. The CDR3 loop spans 16 amino acids. This chain's CDR3 is CASRHDRGGLNEKLFF. CDR3 sequence (DNA): TGTGCCAGCAGACATGACAGGGGAGGGTTGAATGAAAAACTGTTTTTT.

This clonotype was counted many times. The V call is TRBV12-3 or TRBV12-4, the J call TRBJ1-3; D is possibly TRBD1 (6 bases). V was pared by 6 bases and J by 4 bases, with 13 bases between. The CDR3 extends over 14 amino acids. The CDR3 loop is CASRSIDRGNTIYF. The CDR3 coding sequence is TGTGCCAGCAGATCCATCGACAGGGGAAACACCATATATTTT.

This clonotype came up many times. V is TRBV24-1 and J is TRBJ2-1; D unresolved. Germline V lookup: CDR1 KGHDR, CDR2 SFDVKD. Trimming removed 3 bases at V and 7 bases at J, with 18 bases between. The length of the CDR3 is 16 residues. The CDR3 coding sequence is TGTGCCACCAGTGATCCGGACGGAACCTCTCGGAATGAGCAGTTCTTC. Translated: CATSDPDGTSRNEQFF.

This clonotype was counted many times. The CDR3 DNA reads as TGTGCCAGCAGTCCTACCGGGACTAGAGCTTACAATGAGCAGTTCTTC. The encoded protein is CASSPTGTRAYNEQFF. This chain links TRBV5-4 with TRBJ2-1; 8 bases align to TRBD2. Germline V gives CDR1 SGHNT, CDR2 YYREEE (reference sequence). This CDR3 is built from 16 residues. Trimming removed 5 bases from V and 4 bases from J; junction bases left unmatched: 11. Using reference TRBV5-4 and TRBJ2-1 for the parts outside the CDR3, the full variable domain is ETGVTQSPTHLIKTRGQQVTLRCSSQSGHNTVSWYQQALGQGPQFIFQYYREEENGRGNFPPRFSGLQFPNYSSELNVNALELDDSALYLCASSPTGTRAYNEQFFGPGTRLTVL.

This clonotype was recorded many times. The V and J genes are TRBV11-2 and TRBJ2-2; a weak D match, TRBD1 (5 bases). Trimming removed 5 bases from V and 5 bases from J, with 9 bases in between. This CDR3 contains 13 residues. Germline-derived CDR1 and CDR2 are SGHAT and FQNNGV. Here the CDR3 reads CASSPPGTGELFF. CDR3 nucleotides: TGTGCCAGCAGCCCCCCAGGGACCGGGGAGCTGTTTTTT.

At least ten counts were recorded for this clonotype. The chain has TRBV29-1 and TRBJ2-1, with 7 positions matching TRBD2. The V segment lost 8 bases and the J segment 4 bases; nucleotides outside the gene matches: 2. This CDR3 region has 11 residues. CDR1 is SQVTM and CDR2 is ANQGSEA in the germline V gene. CDR3 in DNA: TGCAGCACCGGGAGGTACAATGAGCAGTTCTTC. Amino acid sequence: CSTGRYNEQFF.

The chain is built from TRBV7-2 and TRBJ2-3; tentative D call: TRBD2 (5 bases). The CDR3 length is 17 residues. V lost 5 bases and J lost 6, with 24 bases in between. Germline V CDR1 and CDR2: SGHTA, FQGNSA. The CDR3 is CASSPAVRTSFSDTQYF. For the CDR3, the DNA is TGTGCCAGCAGCCCAGCGGTTCGGACGAGTTTTTCGGATACGCAGTATTTT.

The V call is TRBV11-1, the J call TRBJ1-2; a weak D match, TRBD1 (6 bases). With 4 bases removed from V and 2 bases from J, the gap between germline ends came to 23 bases. CDR3 length: 18 residues. Germline V gives CDR1 SGHAT, CDR2 FQDESV (reference sequence). The CDR3 loop reads CASSSLYDTGLGNYGYTF. The CDR3 nucleotides are TGTGCCAGCAGCTCCCTTTATGATACAGGGCTTGGGAACTATGGCTACACCTTC.

The sample holds many counts of this clonotype. V is TRBV14 and J is TRBJ2-3; D remains ambiguous. In germline, CDR1 is SGHDN, CDR2 FVKESK. The CDR3 runs 12 residues. V lost 5 bases and J 15 bases, leaving 18 bases between the germline ends. This CDR3 is CASSSTSSKGYF. CDR3 coding DNA: TGTGCCAGCAGCTCGACGAGCAGTAAGGGATATTTT.

This clonotype is large by share. The V gene is TRBV12-3 or TRBV12-4, the J gene TRBJ1-1; D unclear. Trimming took off 6 bases at V and 6 bases at J, with 14 bases between the two ends. The CDR3 loop spans 13 amino acids. CDR3 in amino acids: CASRLGEMSEAFF. The CDR3 DNA reads as TGTGCCAGCAGGCTGGGTGAGATGTCTGAAGCTTTCTTT.

This clonotype was detected ten times or more. The chain employs TRBV25-1 and TRBJ2-1; possibly TRBD1 for D (6 bases). Per germline, CDR1 MGHDK and CDR2 SYGVNS. The CDR3 length is 14 residues. Deletions cut 4 bases from V and 7 bases from J, with 14 bases between. The CDR3 sequence is CASSVNNRGNEQFF. In nucleotides, the CDR3 is TGTGCCAGCAGTGTAAATAATAGGGGGAATGAGCAGTTCTTC.

This clonotype was picked up a small number of times. The V call is TRBV5-1, the J call TRBJ1-1; unclear D gene. CDR1 SGHRS and CDR2 YFSETQ come from the germline V gene. V shed 2 bases and J shed 4 bases, with 12 bases lying between them. This CDR3 is 14 amino acids long. CDR3 loop: CASSFEGVGTEAFF. In DNA form, the CDR3 reads TGCGCCAGCAGCTTTGAGGGAGTCGGCACTGAAGCTTTCTTT.

This chain joins TRBV7-9 and TRBJ2-6, with 7 bases that match TRBD1. J was trimmed by 1 base and V by 5 bases; bases with no gene match: 14. Per the germline V gene, CDR1 is SEHNR and CDR2 is FQNEAQ (reference sequence). The CDR3 spans 19 residues. The CDR3 nucleotides are TGTGCCAGCAGCCAGTACCCGGGACAGCGTGATTCTGGGGCCAACGTCCTGACTTTC. This translates into CASSQYPGQRDSGANVLTF.

Many counts were recorded for this clonotype. The chain combines TRBV2 with TRBJ2-3, with D perhaps being TRBD1 or TRBD2 (5 bases each). The CDR3 spans 14 residues. Germline CDR1 SNHLY, CDR2 FYNNEI. V was pared by 7 bases and J by 2 bases, with 13 bases between. CDR3 region: CASILGPSTDTQYF. CDR3 in DNA: TGTGCCAGCATACTGGGACCATCCACAGATACGCAGTATTTT.

V gene TRBV5-1 combines with J gene TRBJ2-5, with a tentative D call TRBD1 (8 bases). Germline CDR1 SGHRS, CDR2 YFSETQ. The V end was cut by 4 bases, the J end by 1 base, with 11 bases between. The CDR3 runs 14 residues. The CDR3 bases are TGCGCCAGCAGCAACAGGGGGGGCCAAGAGACCCAGTACTTC. Translated: CASSNRGGQETQYF.

This clonotype was picked up a small number of times. J is TRBJ2-1 and V is TRBV29-1; unclear D gene. Germline V lookup: CDR1 SQVTM, CDR2 ANQGSEA. V dropped 2 bases and J dropped 8 bases, with 16 bases sitting between them. The CDR3 has 14 amino acids. CDR3 nucleotides: TGCAGCGTTGAACGGCGACTGGTCGCGGATGAGCAGTTCTTC. Translation: CSVERRLVADEQFF.

The rearrangement links TRBV3-1 to TRBJ1-4, with TRBD1 matching over 8 bases. Losses at the gene ends were 0 bases for V and 5 bases for J; bases not matched to a gene: 8. Germline V CDR1 and CDR2: LGHDT, YNNKEL (reference sequence). The CDR3 sequence is 17 residues long. In DNA, the CDR3 is TGTGCCAGCAGCCAAGAATACTCGGGACAGGCAAATGAAAAACTGTTTTTT. It specifies CASSQEYSGQANEKLFF. Looking up the rest from reference TRBV3-1 and TRBJ1-4 gives the full variable domain: DTAVSQTPKYLVTQMGNDKSIKCEQNLGHDTMYWYKQDSKKFLKIMFSYNNKELIINETVPNRFSPKSPDKAHLNLHINSLELGDSAVYFCASSQEYSGQANEKLFFGSGTQLSVL.

This clonotype was picked up many times. The rearrangement links TRBV7-9 to TRBJ1-2; D is ambiguous. The CDR3 totals 15 residues. The germline CDR1 and CDR2 sequences are SEHNR and FQNEAQ (reference sequence). V was clipped by 1 base and J by 8 bases, with 17 bases between them. The DNA for the CDR3 is TGTGCCAGCAGCTTAGAAATAGGACCGAGCGACGGCTACACCTTC. As protein: CASSLEIGPSDGYTF.

This clonotype was found a few times. V and J are TRBV5-1 and TRBJ1-3; D ambiguous. The CDR3 is 15 amino acids. V lost 0 bases and J 5 bases, leaving 12 bases between the germline ends. In germline, CDR1 is SGHRS, CDR2 YFSETQ. This chain's CDR3 is CASSLVPDLRNTIYF. The CDR3 region has the DNA TGCGCCAGCAGCTTGGTTCCCGACCTGAGAAACACCATATATTTT.

This rearrangement joins TRBV20-1 to TRBJ2-2; 11 bases line up with TRBD2. V was pared by 3 bases and J by 4 bases, with 16 bases of the junction left unmatched. Germline V gives CDR1 DFQATT, CDR2 SNEGSKA (reference sequence). There are 19 residues in the CDR3. The CDR3 is CSARSRRRASGGITGELFF. In nucleotides, the CDR3 is TGCAGTGCTAGGAGTCGGCGTCGGGCTAGCGGGGGGATCACCGGGGAGCTGTTTTTT.

This clonotype was detected a few times. The chain uses TRBV14 and TRBJ1-2, with D possibly matching TRBD1 (5 bases). Germline values: CDR1 SGHDN, CDR2 FVKESK. V lost 2 bases to trimming and J lost 4 bases, with 14 bases between them. This CDR3 is built from 15 residues. CDR3: CASSQNQGVGYGYTF. CDR3 in DNA: TGTGCCAGCAGCCAAAACCAGGGTGTGGGCTATGGCTACACCTTC.

The sample holds many counts of this clonotype. The chain is built from TRBV3-1 and TRBJ2-2; perhaps TRBD2 as D (5 bases). The CDR3 runs 16 residues. Trimming shortened V by 3 bases and J by 4 bases, and 15 bases separated the two germline ends. Germline V gene sequence: CDR1 LGHDT, CDR2 YNNKEL (reference sequence). CDR3 bases: TGTGCCAGCAGCCAGTCGGGATGGGCGGGCACCGGGGAGCTGTTTTTT. Its protein is CASSQSGWAGTGELFF.

This clonotype was seen ten or more times. The chain uses TRBV5-1 and TRBJ2-6; TRBD1 matches 7 bases. Germline V CDR1 and CDR2: SGHRS, YFSETQ. CDR3 length: 17 amino acids. J lost 1 base, V lost 4 bases, and 8 bases had no gene match. CDR3 nucleotide sequence: TGCGCCAGCAGCCGGATACAGGGGTTTTCTGGGGCCAACGTCCTGACTTTC. Translating gives CASSRIQGFSGANVLTF.

Ten or more counts support this clonotype. The V and J genes are TRBV12-3 or TRBV12-4 and TRBJ1-1, with D possibly matching TRBD1 (5 bases). The CDR3 is 13 amino acids. V was trimmed by 3 bases and J by 11 bases, leaving 16 bases between them. DNA of the CDR3: TGTGCCAGCAGTTTCCTAGGGGTCCCCGAGGCTTTCTTT. As protein: CASSFLGVPEAFF.